This T cell receptor beta chain was sequenced during a study of human T cells and chemical hapten exposure. TCRdb redid the calling of the RACE reads with MiXCR, one entry per CDR3 protein. The sample shows about 180,000 distinct CDR3 sequences, 30% of them seen only once. Described time point: pre-sensitization, week 0. Treatment reported: therapeutic diphenylcyclopropenone sensitization with weekly scalp DPC. The material was whole blood, obtained in connection with sensitization to the hapten diphenylcyclopropenone (DPC). The sequence derives from a woman aged 25 to 39 with alopecia areata. Some clones in this sample may be carry-over from other donors' samples.

The CDR3 DNA follows: TGCAGTGCTGACTTAAGCGGGAGGCCGTACAATGAGCAGTTCTTC. Its translation: CSADLSGRPYNEQFF. The chain uses TRBV20-1 and TRBJ2-1, with 9 bases identical to TRBD2. The germline gives CDR1 DFQATT, CDR2 SNEGSKA (reference sequence). Trimming cost V 5 bases and J 4 bases; bases outside gene matches: 9. This CDR3 comprises 15 residues.